This T cell receptor beta chain stems from a study of cytomegalovirus exposure and HLA in healthy donors. Turning to the study itself: Earlier, almost 120 million unique TCR beta sequences were recovered from around 180 million T cells by an analysis.

Vbeta (60) and Jbeta (13) primers were used in the PCR. In the original workflow: Roughly 10 million shared chains were among approximately 87 million unique TCR beta chains counted in a later analysis. Method: immunoSEQ multiplex PCR; TCRdb's copy keeps in-frame clones and lacks some. The V and J calls and clone size come from that table; D and trimming were worked out from the DNA. The table lists roughly 180,000 clones, roughly four fifths of them singletons. CDR1 is MNHNS and CDR2 is SASEGT in the germline V gene. The CDR3 sequence is 19 residues long. The V end lost 2 bases, the J end lost 7 bases, and 24 bases lay between the germline ends. Notes on this clone: No antigen is known for it.

Study-level points and caveats: Among the sequence variants, a highly shared cluster was likely an artifact of sequencing.

Sequencing input: PBMCs. The chain couples TRBV6-1 to TRBJ2-6; D might be TRBD2 (6 bases). The sequence came from a female donor in good health and CMV-seronegative. The CDR3 region has the DNA TGTGCCAGCAGTGAACAACCCCGCGAGGAGGGTACTCTCGCCAACGTCCTGACTTTC. Translation: CASSEQPREEGTLANVLTF.